This T cell receptor beta chain was sequenced in a study of cytomegalovirus exposure and HLA in healthy donors. Background on the study: An analysis done earlier identified almost 120 million unique TCR beta sequences from about 180 million T cells.

V lost 5 bases, J lost 7 bases, and 6 bases stayed unmatched. The CDR3 sequence is 15 residues long. CDR1 and CDR2 (germline): MGHRA, YSYEKL. Everyone who donated was a healthy bone marrow donor. There were likely unrecorded immune exposures, though donors were nominally healthy when sampled. Only one count was recorded for this clone. Researchers ran the PCR with 60 Vbeta and 13 Jbeta primers. Libraries were prepared by immunoSEQ multiplex PCR; TCRdb keeps only in-frame clonotypes and omits some of them. Of some 110,000 clones in the sample, 50% to 75% were seen once. Sequenced material: PBMCs. The sequence came from a middle-aged woman in good health and CMV-seropositive. The chain uses TRBV4-1 and TRBJ2-1, with 12 bases matching TRBD2. This CDR3 is CASSYSSGGANEQFF. The CDR3 bases are TGCGCCAGCAGCTACTCTAGCGGGGGGGCGAATGAGCAGTTCTTC.